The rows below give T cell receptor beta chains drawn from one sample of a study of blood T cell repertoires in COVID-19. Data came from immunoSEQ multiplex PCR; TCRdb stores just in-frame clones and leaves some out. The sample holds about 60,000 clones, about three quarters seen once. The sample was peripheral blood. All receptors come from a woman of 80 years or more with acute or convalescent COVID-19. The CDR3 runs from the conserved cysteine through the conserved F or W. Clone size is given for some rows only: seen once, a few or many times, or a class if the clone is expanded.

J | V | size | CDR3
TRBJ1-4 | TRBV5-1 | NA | CASSLVVGTQLRSGSNEKLFF
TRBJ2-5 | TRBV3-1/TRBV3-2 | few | CASSPQQSRETQYF
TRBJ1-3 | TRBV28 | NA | CASSFRTGGSGNTIYF
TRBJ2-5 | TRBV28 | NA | CASSRTGTSKETQYF
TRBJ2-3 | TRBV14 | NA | CASSQGISSVGTDTQYF
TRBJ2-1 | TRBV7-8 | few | CALAENNEQFF
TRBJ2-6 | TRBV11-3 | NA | CASSPWTGSGANVLTF
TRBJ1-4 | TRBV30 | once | CAWSDRGGEKLFF
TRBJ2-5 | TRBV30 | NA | CAWNTRGGPQETQYF
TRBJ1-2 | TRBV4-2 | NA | CASSLLRGFDGYTF
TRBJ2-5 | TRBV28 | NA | CASSFRLADIQETQYF
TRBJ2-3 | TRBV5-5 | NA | CASSFGLAGVQPTDTQYF
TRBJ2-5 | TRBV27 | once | CASSKSGRVGETQYF
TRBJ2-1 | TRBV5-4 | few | CATQKGGRSSYNEQFF